This is a list of T cell receptor beta chains from one sample in a study of tumor and adjacent non-tumor tissue in lung cancer. One entry per CDR3 protein results from TCRdb running MiXCR on the multiplex PCR reads. The sample consists of 70,000 to 90,000 distinct CDR3 sequences, around 80% of them appearing once. The source material was lung tumor tissue. The receptors originated from a woman in her fifties or sixties with non-small cell lung cancer. Each CDR3 is given with its conserved first and last residue. Fields, in order: CDR3 DNA, CDR3 protein, D gene, CDR3 length, V gene, J gene, clone size. D genes are given only for firm matches. Not all rows give a size; the values are once, few, many and, for expanded clones, a class.

TGTGCCAGCAGCTTACGGGCGGAAAGCTCCACAGATATGCAGTATTTT,CASSLRAESSTDMQYF,.,16,TRBV11-2,TRBJ2-3,.
TGCAGTTCAAGGGTTAACACTGAAGTTTTCTTT,CSSRVNTEVFF,.,11,TRBV20-1,TRBJ1-1,.
TGTGCCATCAGTGAGGGAACAACTAGCACATATACGCAGTATTTT,CAISEGTTSTYTQYF,.,15,TRBV10-3,TRBJ2-3,.
TGTGCCAGCAGCCAAGATGCGGGAGGTTCCTACAAAGAGCAGATCTTC,CASSQDAGGSYKEQIF,TRBD2,16,TRBV14,TRBJ2-1,.
TGCAGTGCTAGTTCAATCGAGCGACCCCCTTACGAACAGTACTTC,CSASSIERPPYEQYF,.,15,TRBV20-1,TRBJ2-7,.
TGTGCTAGCAGTTTAGGGGTCAGCCAAGATACCCAGTACTTC,CASSLGVSQDTQYF,.,14,TRBV12-3/TRBV12-4,TRBJ2-5,.
TGTGCCAGCAGTTTAAGACCGCACATTGAGGCTTTCTTT,CASSLRPHIEAFF,.,13,TRBV12-3/TRBV12-4,TRBJ1-1,.
TGCGCCAGCACCTTGGGACATTCCCAAAATGAGCAGTTCTTC,CASTLGHSQNEQFF,.,14,TRBV5-1,TRBJ2-1,many
TGTGCCAGCAGCTCGGAAGATCTTGAGCAGTTCTTC,CASSSEDLEQFF,.,12,TRBV11-1,TRBJ2-1,.
TGTGCCAGCGGCATAGAGGACAGAGCAAGGGAGACCCAGTACTTC,CASGIEDRARETQYF,.,15,TRBV7-2,TRBJ2-5,.
TGCAGTGCTACAGATGGTACTAGCGGGAGAACGTGGGACAATGAGCAGTTGTTC,CSATDGTSGRTWDNEQLF,TRBD2,18,TRBV20-1,TRBJ2-1,.
TGTGCCAGCAGCCGGACAGGAAGGGACGAAGATACGCAGTATTTT,CASSRTGRDEDTQYF,TRBD1,15,TRBV6-5,TRBJ2-3,.
TGCCGCGTTGGTTCACGGACGAAGACCCAGTACTTT,CRVGSRTKTQYF,.,12,TRBV29-1,TRBJ2-5,.
TGTGCCAGCAGATCATCTCGGCCCACGCCGCCCGAGCAGTTCTTC,CASRSSRPTPPEQFF,.,15,TRBV28,TRBJ2-1,.